The clone carrying this TCR beta chain was recorded a few times. The data derive from a study of human T cells and chemical hapten exposure. One entry per CDR3 protein, called by TCRdb with MiXCR from the RACE reads. The sample has under 130,000 distinct CDR3 sequences; more than 9.5% are singletons. The time point: patch test 1, 2 weeks after DPC sensitization. Described treatment: therapeutic diphenylcyclopropenone sensitization with weekly scalp DPC. Looked up from germline, CDR1 is SGHTA and CDR2 is FQGNSA. V lost 3 bases, J lost 4 bases, and 8 bases stayed unmatched. This CDR3 is 17 amino acids long.

This clonotype was obtained from a woman between 35 and 50 years old with alopecia areata. Some clones in this sample may be carry-over from other donors' samples. The rearrangement joins TRBV7-2 to TRBJ2-2; TRBD1 matches at 10 bases. The sample consisted of whole blood, taken in connection with sensitization to the hapten diphenylcyclopropenone (DPC). The CDR3 DNA follows: TGTGCCAGCAGCTTGGGTTTCAGGACAGGGGGCACCGGGGAGCTGTTTTTT. Translation: CASSLGFRTGGTGELFF.